The T cell receptor beta chain under discussion was sequenced for a study of tumor-infiltrating lymphocytes in primary liver carcinoma (dated by TCRdb to between 2016 and 2019). For context, the study as a whole: Hepatocellular carcinoma (four) or combined HCC and intrahepatic cholangiocarcinoma (one) was present in the five patients, who were three men and two women aged 30 to 69 years. The tumors of the five patients were staged as T1-T3 N0M0, with maximum diameters ranging from roughly 4.2 to 10 cm. Each sample produced about 3.5 to 8 million productive TCRbeta reads, and read depth showed no significant difference between tissue types. For each liver tumor, the study sampled five regions along with adjacent normal tissue and blood, and applied TCRbeta repertoire sequencing, expression microarrays and whole-exome sequencing. A total of 35 specimens from 5 patients underwent TCRbeta repertoire sequencing, comprising roughly 25 tumor regions, 5 adjacent noncancerous liver tissues and 5 peripheral blood samples. High reproducibility was observed for the technical replicate repertoires, with mean shared-clone rates about 0.89 and correlation coefficients above 0.98. Results the study describes overall, beyond this receptor: The study included only four to six patients, and the authors note findings should be validated in a larger study. Because sequencing covered only the TCR beta chain and unpaired alpha chains were not captured, true repertoire diversity is likely underestimated. Repertoire overlap was found to be higher between tumor regions (mean about 36%) than between tumor-adjacent (roughly 17%) or tumor-blood (14%) pairs, consistent with antigen-driven expansion. Because the samples were bulk and unsorted, CD4+ and CD8+ T cell repertoires could not be compared. A significantly larger repertoire fraction was made up by the top 250 clones in tumors than in blood (p = 0.039).

Total RNA and DNA were co-extracted without cell sorting from approximately 22-30 mg of bulk tissue using the AllPrep DNA/RNA mini kit. Between November 2015 and 2016, 4 or 5 patients in China with histopathologically diagnosed primary liver carcinoma had surgical resection. At the time of sampling, the patients were treatment-naive and had chronic HBV infection. Fresh tumor and adjacent tissue pieces were bisected; one half was stored in RNAlater at -80°C, the other sent for histology. Remarks on this clonotype: Which antigen it targets is not known. The final CDR3 position lacks the conserved phenylalanine or tryptophan, pointing to a likely read error.

The length of the CDR3 is 16 amino acids, counting both ends. The CDR3 DNA has 48 bases and is translated from base 1. Clipping removes 0 bases from V and 10 bases from J, with 8 as the unmatched junction base count. The germline V gene supplies CDR1 LGHNA and CDR2 YSLEER. TCRbeta-specific cDNA was reverse-transcribed from about 0.45 ug total RNA using a constant-region primer and ProtoScript II reverse transcriptase. TCRbeta libraries were built with three nested multiplex PCR rounds, a slightly modified ARM-PCR procedure. The first two PCR rounds used multiplex TRBV1-TRBV30 forward primers with a Cbeta reverse primer, each for approximately 11 cycles. A final 25-cycle PCR with Deep VentR polymerase added sample barcodes and Illumina adapters. Before sequencing, amplicons between 200 and 500 bp were purified from gel using a QIAquick gel extraction kit. TCRbeta amplicons were sequenced on an Illumina HiSeq 2500 with 250-bp paired-end reads. Under the source paper's analysis protocol: Reads were quality-trimmed with Trimmomatic v0.33, and paired reads were merged with FLASH v1.2.11 to recover full CDR3 sequences. V, D and J germline segments were assigned to the rearranged TCRbeta sequences by MiGEC v1.2.1b. Clonotype statistics, along with Shannon-Wiener diversity indices, were calculated using VDJtools v1.0.0. Except for diversity analysis, only each sample's 250 most abundant clonotypes were used in subsequent analyses to reduce sampling bias. TCRdb passed the public sequencing reads through fastp at Q25 and MiXCR, retaining productive beta sequences. Here each entry gathers all rows of one CDR3 protein and keeps the most common genes and DNA. Clone size and V and J calls follow TCRdb, not the original study. The sample has some 46,000 distinct CDR3 sequences on record, 60% to 80% of them singletons. Around two fifths of the sample comes from the top ten.

This receptor chain uses TRBV4-3 and TRBJ1-6; 8 bases in between match TRBD1. This sequence originates from a woman aged 30 to 39 with primary liver carcinoma and hepatitis B virus infection. Source material: tumor-adjacent normal liver tissue. Here the CDR3 is given as CASSQDLRTGSSPLHL. The nucleotide sequence reads as follows: TGCGCCAGCAGCCAAGATTTGAGGACAGGGAGCTCACCCCTCCACCTT.